A selection of T cell receptor beta chains follows, all from one sample in a study of glioma-infiltrating T cells. TCRdb reanalysed the multiplex PCR reads using MiXCR and keeps one entry per CDR3 protein. Of roughly 40,000 distinct CDR3 sequences in the sample, 20% to 25% were seen once. The sample comprised glioma tissue, nonneoplastic brain tissue, or PBMCs (not recorded which). All receptors come from a human donor with low-grade glioma or glioblastoma, undergoing nonglioma brain surgery, or in good health (not recorded which). The CDR3 runs from the conserved cysteine through the conserved F or W. Fields, in order: clone size, D gene, V gene, J gene, CDR3 DNA, CDR3 protein. A D gene is named only where the DNA matches it firmly. Size values are once, few and many counts, or a class for expanded clones, and some rows have none.

>NA|NA|TRBV5-5|TRBJ1-6
TGTGCCAGCAGCGCCCTTGCGAAGGGTTCACCCCTCCACTTT
CASSALAKGSPLHF
>few|NA|TRBV3-1|TRBJ1-5
TGTGCCAGCAGCCAGGGACTCCTCCAGAGCAATCAGCCCCAGCATTTT
CASSQGLLQSNQPQHF
>NA|TRBD2|TRBV5-4|TRBJ2-3
TGTGCCAGCAGGGAGGGACTACCAGGCACAGATACGCAGTATTTT
CASREGLPGTDTQYF
>NA|NA|TRBV5-4|TRBJ1-1
TGTGCCAGCAGCTTGTCGGCAGGGGACACTGAAGCTTTCTTT
CASSLSAGDTEAFF
>many|NA|TRBV7-9|TRBJ1-1
TGTGCCAGCAGCGTAGTACGGGCGGCCACTGAAGCTTTCTTT
CASSVVRAATEAFF
>NA|TRBD2|TRBV29-1|TRBJ2-1
TGCAGCGTTCCGACTAGCGGGAGCTCCAATGAGCAGTTCTTC
CSVPTSGSSNEQFF
>many|NA|TRBV15|TRBJ1-4
TGTGCCACCAGCAGAGATTTGGGCGGAACTAATGAAAAACTGTTTTTT
CATSRDLGGTNEKLFF
>many|NA|TRBV7-9|TRBJ2-7
TGTGCCAGCAGCCCGTCGGAGGGACCGAGCTCCTACGAGCAGTACTTC
CASSPSEGPSSYEQYF
>NA|NA|TRBV10-3|TRBJ1-1
TGTGCCATCAGTGGCAGGGCGAACACTGAAGCTTTCTTT
CAISGRANTEAFF
>NA|NA|TRBV7-9|TRBJ2-2
TGTGCCAGCAGCTTAGTGAATAGCCTAAACACCGGGGAGCTGTTTTTT
CASSLVNSLNTGELFF
>many|TRBD1|TRBV4-1|TRBJ2-7
TGCGCCAGCAGCCAAGCGACAGGGGCTTCCTACGAGCAGTACTTC
CASSQATGASYEQYF
>NA|TRBD1|TRBV29-1|TRBJ2-5
TGCAGCCTTCTAAGGGTGGGCAACAGGGGGATAGGGGAGACCCAGTACTTC
CSLLRVGNRGIGETQYF
>many|NA|TRBV5-1|TRBJ2-3
TGCGCCAGCAGCTTGTCCTACGGCACAGATACGCAGTATTTT
CASSLSYGTDTQYF
>NA|TRBD2|TRBV5-4|TRBJ2-3
TGTGCCAGCATGACTAGCGGCACAGATACGCAGTATTTT
CASMTSGTDTQYF
>many|NA|TRBV5-4|TRBJ2-3
TGTGCCAGCAGCCCGACAGGCGAAAGCAGAGATACGCAGTATTTT
CASSPTGESRDTQYF
>many|NA|TRBV3-1|TRBJ2-7
TGTGCCAGCAGCCAAGTAAGGGACGTCCACTACGAGCAGTACTTC
CASSQVRDVHYEQYF
>many|NA|TRBV4-1|TRBJ1-4
TGCGCCAGCAGCCAAGAACAACAGGGAAGGGGTGAAAAACTGTTTTTT
CASSQEQQGRGEKLFF
>many|TRBD1|TRBV25-1|TRBJ2-3
TGTGCCAGCAGTCCTCCTGGGACAGGGGGCAGAGATACGCAGTATTTT
CASSPPGTGGRDTQYF
>many|TRBD1|TRBV28|TRBJ1-1
TGTGCCAGCAGTAGGGACAGGGAAGCTTTCTTT
CASSRDREAFF
>many|NA|TRBV5-1|TRBJ1-1
TGCGCCAGCAGCTTGTCCCAGGGGAGCACCACTGAAGCTTTCTTT
CASSLSQGSTTEAFF
>NA|NA|TRBV2|TRBJ1-1
TGTGCCAGCAGCGAAGGGTACTCGAACACTGAAGCTTTCTTT
CASSEGYSNTEAFF
>NA|NA|TRBV30|TRBJ2-7
TGTGCCTGGAGTGTAGAGGGACCGGTCGAGCAGTACTTC
CAWSVEGPVEQYF
>NA|TRBD1|TRBV30|TRBJ2-1
TGTGCCTGGAGTATGGTGGAGGACAGGAATGAGCAGTTCTTC
CAWSMVEDRNEQFF
>NA|TRBD1|TRBV9|TRBJ1-3
TGTGCCAGCAGCGTTGACAGGGGGCCTGGAAACACCATATATTTT
CASSVDRGPGNTIYF
>many|NA|TRBV19|TRBJ1-5
TGTGCCAGTAGTATGATAGTGACGAGCAATCAGCCCCAGCATTTT
CASSMIVTSNQPQHF
>many|NA|TRBV6-1|TRBJ2-3
TGTGCCAGCAGTTCCGCGGATACGCAGTATTTT
CASSSADTQYF
>many|TRBD1|TRBV20-1|TRBJ2-7
TGCAGTGCTGCGACTACTCGGACAGGGAAGGGAGGTCAGTACTTC
CSAATTRTGKGGQYF
>many|TRBD2|TRBV4-1|TRBJ2-4
TGCGCCAGCAGCCAAGATGCGGGGGGTGGGAACATTCAGTACTTC
CASSQDAGGGNIQYF
>many|NA|TRBV27|TRBJ2-7
TGTGCCAGCCGCAGGGGGGCTGGATACGAGCAGTACTTC
CASRRGAGYEQYF
>few|NA|TRBV3-1|TRBJ2-3
TGTGCCAGCAGCCAGGTCGGGACCCTTGCCAAAGATACGCAGTATTTT
CASSQVGTLAKDTQYF
>few|TRBD1|TRBV3-1|TRBJ1-1
TGTGCCAGCAGCAATATAGGACAGGGTTCGAACACTGAAGCTTTCTTT
CASSNIGQGSNTEAFF
>many|NA|TRBV28|TRBJ2-2
TGTGCCAGCAGTCCCCCTGACTGGAGAACCGGGGAGCTGTTTTTT
CASSPPDWRTGELFF
>NA|NA|TRBV15|TRBJ1-1
TGTGCCACCAGCGGAGGAGGGAGCATGAACACTGAAGCTTTCTTT
CATSGGGSMNTEAFF